The 31 T cell receptor beta chains presented below share a single source sample, sequenced in a study of cytomegalovirus exposure and HLA in healthy donors. Produced via immunoSEQ multiplex PCR; TCRdb's table is partial and in-frame only. Here the sample spans about 160,000 clones, roughly 86% being singletons. Specimen: PBMCs. Receptors originate from a woman under 30 in good health and CMV-seropositive.

The rearrangement uses TRBV5-5 and TRBJ1-3, with 8 bases fitting TRBD1. Looked up from germline, CDR1 is SGHKS and CDR2 is YYEKEE (reference sequence). This CDR3 has 16 residues. V was clipped by 3 bases and J by 2 bases; unmatched bases: 7. DNA for the CDR3: TGTGCCAGCAGCTCACCGGGACAGGCGGCTGGAAACACCATATATTTT. Translation gives CASSSPGQAAGNTIYF.

About this clone itself: One junction end does not reproduce the germline sequence, and a read error may be involved. The chain joins TRBV7-7 to TRBJ2-7; 7 bases are shared with TRBD1. This CDR3 is built from 14 residues. Germline CDR1 is SSHAT and CDR2 is FNYEAQ (reference sequence). The CDR3 sequence: CASSLAGGSYEQYF. CDR3 nucleotides: TGTGCTAGCAGCTTAGCAGGGGGATCCTACGAGCAGTACTTC.

The chain employs TRBV6-6 and TRBJ2-1; D remains unclear. The CDR3 runs 14 residues. Germline V gene lookup returns CDR1 MNHNY and CDR2 SVGAGI (reference sequence). V lost 4 bases to trimming and J lost 1 base, with 8 bases between them. In nucleotides, the CDR3 is TGTGCCAGCAGTTTGGCGGATTCCTACAATGAGCAGTTCTTC. It is translated as CASSLADSYNEQFF.

The V gene is TRBV28, the J gene TRBJ2-6; D is ambiguous. This CDR3 comprises 13 residues. Germline CDR1 reads MDHEN; CDR2 reads SYDVKM. V lost 6 bases and J lost 2, with 5 bases in between. The DNA for the CDR3 is TGTGCCAGCAGCGCAGCTGGGGCCAACGTCCTGACTTTC. As protein: CASSAAGANVLTF. The variable domain in full, with the rest retrieved from reference TRBV28 and TRBJ2-6, is DVKVTQSSRYLVKRTGEKVFLECVQDMDHENMFWYRQDPGLGLRLIYFSYDVKMKEKGDIPEGYSVSREKKERFSLILESASTNQTSMYLCASSAAGANVLTFGAGSRLTVL.

J is TRBJ2-1 and V is TRBV7-9, with D possibly matching TRBD2 (5 bases). Trimming removed 5 bases at V and 4 bases at J, with 9 bases between. The CDR3 is 13 residues long. Germline assignment: CDR1 SEHNR and CDR2 FQNEAQ (reference sequence). CDR3: CASSRGAYNEQFF. As DNA, the CDR3 is TGTGCCAGCAGCCGGGGAGCTTACAATGAGCAGTTCTTC.

As to this clone: A junction end diverges from the germline sequence, so it may reflect a read error. The chain couples TRBV25-1 to TRBJ1-1, with 9 nucleotides matching TRBD1. The CDR3 consists of 9 residues. Germline V lookup: CDR1 MGHDK, CDR2 SYGVNS. CDR3 region: CATTGGEQW. The CDR3 DNA sequence: TGTGCCACCACAGGGGGCGAACAGTGG.

V is TRBV7-8 and J is TRBJ1-2, with 8 bases matching TRBD1. The germline V gene encodes CDR1 SGHVS and CDR2 FQNEAQ. The CDR3 totals 15 residues. After removal of 2 bases from V and 5 bases from J, the junction contained 7 bases not matched to a gene. CDR3 coding DNA: TGTGCCAGCAGCTTAAGACAGGGGCCCAGGTATGGCTACACCTTC. This codes for CASSLRQGPRYGYTF.

This rearrangement joins TRBV6-5 to TRBJ2-7; 7 nucleotides agree with TRBD1. CDR3 length equals 14 residues. The V segment lost 6 bases and the J segment 2 bases; nucleotides outside the gene matches: 7. CDR1 is MNHEY and CDR2 is SVGAGI in the germline V gene. The CDR3 DNA follows: TGTGCCAGCAGCGCCCCCGGGACAGCCTACGAGCAGTACTTC. Translating gives CASSAPGTAYEQYF.

The chain couples TRBV28 to TRBJ2-7; 10 bases fit TRBD2. The CDR3 has 14 amino acids. Per germline, CDR1 MDHEN and CDR2 SYDVKM. The V and J ends lost 5 bases and 5 bases, in that order; junction bases with no gene match: 6. CDR3: CASSTPSGSNEQYF. The DNA of the CDR3 is TGTGCCAGCAGTACACCTAGCGGGAGTAACGAGCAGTACTTC.

The chain has TRBV5-1 and TRBJ2-5; TRBD1 might be the D (5 bases). The length of the CDR3 is 17 residues. Deletions cut 0 bases from V and 2 bases from J, with 17 bases between. The V gene's germline CDR1 is SGHRS and CDR2 YFSETQ. CDR3: CASSLALSTGLQETQYF. CDR3 nucleotides: TGCGCCAGCAGCTTGGCGCTTTCCACAGGCTTGCAAGAGACCCAGTACTTC.

CDR3 protein: CASSRGGETQYF. DNA for the CDR3: TGTGCCAGCAGCCGGGGAGGGGAGACCCAGTACTTC. The gene calls are TRBV11-3 and TRBJ2-5; the match to TRBD2 covers 7 bases. Unmatched junction bases numbered 2, after V lost 5 bases and J lost 5 bases. This CDR3 has 12 amino acids. The germline CDR1 and CDR2 sequences are SGHNT and YENEEA.

The chain joins TRBV25-1 to TRBJ1-1; D not certain. Germline V gene sequence: CDR1 MGHDK, CDR2 SYGVNS. There are 15 residues in the CDR3. Trimming shortened V by 4 bases and J by 1 base, and 13 bases separated the two germline ends. The CDR3 DNA follows: TGTGCCAGCAGTGGAGCGTCAGACTCGAACACTGAAGCTTTCTTT. It specifies CASSGASDSNTEAFF.

This chain connects TRBV7-8 to TRBJ2-5; TRBD1 agrees at 10 bases. This CDR3 is built from 15 residues. The V and J ends lost 4 bases and 4 bases, in that order; junction bases with no gene match: 6. Germline V gene sequence: CDR1 SGHVS, CDR2 FQNEAQ. CDR3 sequence: CASSSRQGAGETQYF. In nucleotides, the CDR3 is TGTGCCAGCAGCTCTCGACAGGGGGCGGGAGAGACCCAGTACTTC. Based on the CDR3 plus reference TRBV7-8 and TRBJ2-5, the full variable domain is GAGVSQSPRYKVAKRGQDVALRCDPISGHVSLFWYQQALGQGPEFLTYFQNEAQLDKSGLPSDRFFAERPEGSVSTLKIQRTQQEDSAVYLCASSSRQGAGETQYFGPGTRLLVL.

V gene TRBV19 combines with J gene TRBJ1-2, with 7 bases that match TRBD1. Germline assignment: CDR1 LNHDA and CDR2 SQIVND (reference sequence). V dropped 3 bases and J dropped 4; count of bases not matched to a gene: 8. CDR3 length equals 15 residues. The CDR3 protein is CASSIGDRAPYGYTF. The CDR3 DNA is TGTGCCAGTAGTATCGGGGACAGAGCCCCCTATGGCTACACCTTC.

This clone has a handful of counts. This sequence joins TRBV6-1 and TRBJ1-4; 10 positions agree with TRBD1. The V segment lost 3 bases and the J segment 5 bases; nucleotides outside the gene matches: 6. This CDR3 has 16 amino acids. From germline, CDR1 is MNHNS and CDR2 SASEGT. CDR3 amino acids: CASSEGQGLGNEKLFF. The DNA of the CDR3 is TGTGCCAGCAGTGAGGGACAGGGGTTAGGGAATGAAAAACTGTTTTTT.

The chain uses TRBV28 and TRBJ2-3; 13 positions match TRBD2. J lost 5 bases, V lost 5 bases, and 10 bases had no gene match. Germline V gene sequence: CDR1 MDHEN, CDR2 SYDVKM. CDR3 length equals 17 residues. This CDR3 is CASSLGLAGANVDTQYF. The CDR3 region has the DNA TGTGCCAGCAGTCTCGGACTAGCGGGAGCTAATGTAGATACGCAGTATTTT.

CDR3 nucleotide sequence: TGCCGAGTCGGGTCAGGGGGCGATGGGGAGACCCAGTACTTC. Its protein product is CRVGSGGDGETQYF. The rearrangement joins TRBV29-1 to TRBJ2-5; 8 nucleotides line up with TRBD1. The CDR3 extends over 14 amino acids. Germline V gene data show CDR1 as SQVTM and CDR2 as ANQGSEA.

The V gene is TRBV7-9, the J gene TRBJ1-2; D possibly corresponds to TRBD1 (5 bases). This CDR3 region has 13 residues. Germline V lookup: CDR1 SEHNR, CDR2 FQNEAQ (reference sequence). Between the trimmed V and J ends, which lost 5 bases and 0 bases, there was a span of 7 bases. Written as DNA, the CDR3 is TGTGCCAGCAGCCCGGGGGCTAACTATGGCTACACCTTC. Translating gives CASSPGANYGYTF.

This chain connects TRBV6-5 to TRBJ2-7; 7 bases agree with TRBD1. CDR3 length equals 14 residues. Germline V gene lookup returns CDR1 MNHEY and CDR2 SVGAGI. V gave up 7 bases and J gave up 1 base; unmatched junction bases: 7. The CDR3 DNA follows: TGTGCCAGCAAACTTAACAGGGGATCCTACGAGCAGTACTTC. As protein: CASKLNRGSYEQYF.

The V and J genes are TRBV19 and TRBJ1-2; D is unclear. The germline V gene has CDR1 LNHDA and CDR2 SQIVND (reference sequence). Trimming took 3 bases from V and 3 from J, leaving 8 bases between them. This CDR3 has 13 residues. CDR3 nucleotides: TGTGCCAGTAGTATGCGGGGTTACTATGGCTACACCTTC. This codes for CASSMRGYYGYTF.

This clone was seen a few times. The gene calls are TRBV4-2 and TRBJ2-1; the D gene is possibly TRBD2 (6 bases). Trimming shortened V by 1 base and J by 9 bases, and 22 bases separated the two germline ends. The CDR3 contains 17 residues. The germline V gene has CDR1 LGHNA and CDR2 YNFKEQ. CDR3 residues: CASSQVGTGSPRTEQFF. The CDR3 DNA sequence: TGTGCCAGCAGCCAAGTTGGGACCGGGAGTCCTAGGACTGAGCAGTTCTTC.

V gene TRBV25-1 combines with J gene TRBJ1-2; D uncertain. Germline loops: CDR1 MGHDK, CDR2 SYGVNS. The CDR3 covers 16 residues. Deletions cut 0 bases from V and 1 base from J, with 12 bases between. CDR3 protein: CASSEYSVAFNYGYTF. In DNA, the CDR3 is TGTGCCAGCAGTGAATACTCAGTGGCCTTTAACTATGGCTACACCTTC.

The chain has TRBV7-2 and TRBJ1-2; 7 nucleotides agree with TRBD1. The V gene end was trimmed by 5 bases and the J gene end by 1 base; junction bases not matched to a gene: 10. The CDR3 extends over 16 amino acids. Per germline, CDR1 SGHTA and CDR2 FQGNSA. In nucleotides, the CDR3 is TGTGCCAGCAGCCCTCCCCGACAGGGAGATAACTATGGCTACACCTTC. This codes for CASSPPRQGDNYGYTF.

The chain joins TRBV2 to TRBJ2-7, with 7 bases aligning to TRBD1. From germline, CDR1 is SNHLY and CDR2 FYNNEI. V shed 10 bases, J shed 6 bases, and the junction held 12 bases outside the gene matches. This CDR3 contains 13 residues. Written as DNA, the CDR3 is TGTGCCACCGCCGGGACAGAGTCTCTCGAGCAGTACTTC. This codes for CATAGTESLEQYF.

The chain employs TRBV5-4 and TRBJ2-7, with TRBD2 matching 8 bases. There are 14 residues in the CDR3. The junction had 7 bases not matched to a gene; V was cut back by 1 base and J by 7 bases. CDR1 and CDR2 from the germline V gene are SGHNT and YYREEE (reference sequence). The CDR3 DNA sequence: TGTGCCAGCAGCTTGATCGGCGGCGGGGGGGAGCAGTACTTC. Amino acids: CASSLIGGGGEQYF.

V gene TRBV4-3 combines with J gene TRBJ1-1; TRBD1 agrees at 9 bases. Germline V gene sequence: CDR1 LGHNA, CDR2 YSLEER. The CDR3 is 17 residues long. The J segment lost 5 bases and the V segment lost 4 bases, leaving 14 bases of the junction unmatched. The CDR3 DNA sequence: TGCGCCAGCAGCCGTAGGATCATGGGGACAGGGATAACTGAAGCTTTCTTT. Translating gives CASSRRIMGTGITEAFF.

The chain couples TRBV18 to TRBJ2-1; D might be TRBD1 (5 bases). Per the germline V gene, CDR1 is KGHSH and CDR2 is LQKENI. V gave up 3 bases and J gave up 5 bases, with 11 bases separating them. The CDR3 runs to 14 residues. The CDR3, as DNA: TGTGCCAGCTCACCCTCGAGACAGAACAATGAGCAGTTCTTC. The encoded protein is CASSPSRQNNEQFF.

The chain carries TRBV23-1 and TRBJ2-3, with 7 bases identical to TRBD1. TRBV23-1 is designated an ORF whose function remains uncertain. J was trimmed by 3 bases and V by 7 bases; bases with no gene match: 7. The CDR3 contains 14 residues. CDR3: CASTRNRGTDTQYF. Written as DNA, the CDR3 is TGCGCCAGCACCCGGAACAGGGGTACAGATACGCAGTATTTT.

The genes are TRBV5-5 and TRBJ2-7; D is possibly TRBD1 (5 bases). The CDR3 has 14 residues. Germline lookup yields CDR1 SGHKS and CDR2 YYEKEE (reference sequence). V lost 3 bases and J lost 0, with 10 bases in between. This CDR3 is CASSYQGPSYEQYF. The CDR3 bases are TGTGCCAGCAGCTACCAGGGTCCCTCCTACGAGCAGTACTTC.

The rearrangement uses TRBV27 and TRBJ2-1; D is possibly TRBD2 (5 bases). This CDR3 is 14 amino acids long. V was cut by 0 bases and J by 6 bases, with 9 bases left in between. Per the germline V gene, CDR1 is MNHEY and CDR2 is SMNVEV (reference sequence). The CDR3 DNA is TGTGCCAGCAGTTTATCGCGGGCCTCCAATGAGCAGTTCTTC. Protein: CASSLSRASNEQFF.

The rearrangement joins TRBV7-9 to TRBJ2-1; D is possibly TRBD2 (6 bases). The V gene's germline CDR1 is SEHNR and CDR2 FQNEAQ (reference sequence). V was cut by 4 bases and J by 9 bases, with 16 bases left in between. The CDR3 runs to 14 residues. The CDR3 reads CASSSPSLALEQFF. In DNA form, the CDR3 reads TGTGCCAGCAGCTCGCCCTCACTAGCTCTTGAGCAGTTCTTC.